A selection of T cell receptor beta chains follows, all from one sample in a study of T cell responses to AZD1222 COVID-19 vaccine. Sequencing was performed with immunoSEQ multiplex PCR; in TCRdb, only in-frame clones are kept and a portion is missing. The table includes around 160,000 clones, about 88% detected once. This specimen consisted of peripheral blood, obtained on day 0 of AZD1222 vaccination. Receptors were obtained from an adult in good health. CDR3s include the opening cysteine and the closing phenylalanine or tryptophan. D genes are given only for firm matches. Where a row states a size, it is once, few, many or the class of an expanded clone; other rows omit it.

TRBV15,TRBJ2-3,NA,TRBD2,TGTGCCACCAGCAGCCCTCTCATAGCGGGAGGGCCAGATACGCAGTATTTT,CATSSPLIAGGPDTQYF
TRBV4-3,TRBJ2-2,NA,NA,TGCGCCAGCAGCCCAGACAGGACCCACTACACCGGGGAGCTGTTTTTT,CASSPDRTHYTGELFF
TRBV9,TRBJ2-1,NA,TRBD2,TGTGCCAGCAGCGGCCTAGCGGGGGGGCTTAGTAATGAGCAGTTCTTC,CASSGLAGGLSNEQFF
TRBV19,TRBJ2-1,once,TRBD2,TGTGCCAGTAGTATATCCATAGCGGGTTCCTACAATGAGCAGTTCTTC,CASSISIAGSYNEQFF
TRBV15,TRBJ2-7,NA,NA,TGTGCCACCAGCAGAGACACTCGGGTCTACGAGCAGTACTTC,CATSRDTRVYEQYF
TRBV2,TRBJ2-1,NA,TRBD2,TGTGCCAGCACCCCCGGGGGGTGGACCCTCTACAATGAGCAGTTCTTC,CASTPGGWTLYNEQFF
TRBV7-6,TRBJ1-4,NA,NA,TGTGCCAGCAGCTTAGGTCTGGGTCGGGAAAAACTGTTTTTT,CASSLGLGREKLFF
TRBV7-3,TRBJ2-2,NA,NA,TGTGCCAGCAGCCCGACTGGGGTAGCCGCTGCGAACACCGGGGAGCTGTTTTTT,CASSPTGVAAANTGELFF
TRBV5-8,TRBJ2-7,NA,TRBD2,TGTGCCAGCAGCTCGGGACTAGCGGGAGTCGAGCAGTACTTC,CASSSGLAGVEQYF
TRBV4-3,TRBJ1-2,NA,NA,TGCGCCAGCAGCCAAGATGACCGGATGAACTATGGCTACACCTTC,CASSQDDRMNYGYTF
TRBV19,TRBJ2-3,few,NA,TGTGCCAGTAGGAGATCGAGGGGGGCCGGCACAGATACGCAGTATTTT,CASRRSRGAGTDTQYF
TRBV7-9,TRBJ2-7,NA,TRBD1,TGTGCCAGCAGTTTCAGGGGGTACCCCTACGAGCAGTACTTC,CASSFRGYPYEQYF
TRBV24-1,TRBJ1-2,NA,NA,TGTGCCACCAGTGACTCGGGACACTATGGCTACACCTTC,CATSDSGHYGYTF
TRBV3-1/TRBV3-2,TRBJ1-5,NA,TRBD1,TGTGCCAGCAGCCAAGGGACAGGGAACCGTCAGCCCCAGCATTTT,CASSQGTGNRQPQHF
TRBV28,TRBJ2-7,NA,TRBD2,TGTGCCAGCAGCGAATATAGCGGGAGTAGCTCCTACGAGCAGTACTTC,CASSEYSGSSSYEQYF
TRBV6-6,TRBJ2-2,NA,NA,TGTGCCAGCAGCCTAGATACCCCCGGGGAGCTGTTTTTT,CASSLDTPGELFF
TRBV14,TRBJ1-2,NA,TRBD1,TGTGCCAGCAGCCTAAGTTCGGGACAGGGCTACTATGGCTACACCTTC,CASSLSSGQGYYGYTF
TRBV9,TRBJ2-2,NA,NA,TGTGCCAGCAGCGTCTGGACCGGGGAGCTGTTTTTT,CASSVWTGELFF
TRBV5-1,TRBJ1-1,NA,NA,TGCGCCAGCAGTTCTGGGTTGTGGGATACTGAAGCTTTCTTT,CASSSGLWDTEAFF
TRBV7-6,TRBJ1-3,NA,NA,TGTGCCAGCAGCTTAGACGTGAGCTCTGGAAACACCATATATTTT,CASSLDVSSGNTIYF
TRBV7-3,TRBJ2-6,NA,NA,TGTGCCAGCAGCTTTTCGGCAGCATCTGGGGCCAACGTCCTGACTTTC,CASSFSAASGANVLTF
TRBV28,TRBJ1-1,once,NA,TGTGCCAGTGCCTCGGTCCCGAACACTGAAGCTTTCTTT,CASASVPNTEAFF
TRBV7-9,TRBJ1-3,NA,NA,TGTGCCAGCAGCTTAGTTCTCGGAGGGAGTGGAAACACCATATATTTT,CASSLVLGGSGNTIYF
TRBV28,TRBJ1-2,NA,TRBD1,TGTGCCAGCAGGCCCGGGACAGAGAACTATGGCTACACCTTC,CASRPGTENYGYTF
TRBV24-1,TRBJ2-2,NA,TRBD1,TGTGCCACCAGTGATTTGGGACGTTTCGGGACAGGGTCCACCGGGGAGCTGTTTTTT,CATSDLGRFGTGSTGELFF
TRBV28,TRBJ2-7,NA,TRBD2,TGTGCCAGCAGTTTAGGACTAGCGGCTTCCTACGAGCAGTACTTC,CASSLGLAASYEQYF
TRBV2,TRBJ1-1,NA,NA,TGTGCCAGCAGAGATAAGACAGGAGGGTGGACTGAAGCTTTCTTT,CASRDKTGGWTEAFF
TRBV30,TRBJ1-1,NA,TRBD1,TGTGCCTGGAGTAAGTGGCCGGGACAGGGGGCTACCTCACCGAACACTGAAGCTTTCTTT,CAWSKWPGQGATSPNTEAFF
TRBV28,TRBJ1-2,NA,TRBD1,TGTGCCAGCAGTTTAAGAGACAGGGGCGGCTACACCTTC,CASSLRDRGGYTF
TRBV4-3,TRBJ2-1,NA,NA,TGCGCCAGCAGCCAGATCGTGGGAGTTCGCAATGAGCAGTTCTTC,CASSQIVGVRNEQFF
TRBV4-2,TRBJ2-2,NA,TRBD2,TGTGCCAGCAGCCAAGGAGAGGCTAGCGGGAGCCTTAACACCGGGGAGCTGTTTTTT,CASSQGEASGSLNTGELFF
TRBV27,TRBJ2-7,NA,NA,TGTGCCAGCAGTTTATCGGGGGTGCCCAGCTCCTACGAGCAGTACTTC,CASSLSGVPSSYEQYF
TRBV6-1,TRBJ1-5,NA,NA,TGTGCCAGCAGTTCCGGAGCAGCTCAGCCCCAGCATTTT,CASSSGAAQPQHF
TRBV4-2,TRBJ1-1,NA,TRBD1,TGTGCCAGCAGCCAAGCGGGGACAGGGCCGAACACTGAAGCTTTCTTT,CASSQAGTGPNTEAFF
TRBV6-6,TRBJ1-2,NA,TRBD1,TGTGCCAGCAGACAGGGGGCTGGTGGCTACACCTTC,CASRQGAGGYTF
TRBV7-3,TRBJ1-5,NA,NA,TGTGCCAGCAGCTTATGGGTGCGGGGAAATCAGCCCCAGCATTTT,CASSLWVRGNQPQHF
TRBV18,TRBJ1-1,NA,NA,TGTGCCAGCTCACCCTTAGACATATCCCTTAGTGGCACTGAAGCTTTCTTT,CASSPLDISLSGTEAFF
TRBV19,TRBJ1-2,once,TRBD1,TGTGCCAGCGAGCTAACAGGGGCAGTGTATGGCTACACCTTC,CASELTGAVYGYTF
TRBV28,TRBJ2-7,NA,NA,TGTGCCAGCAGCCCAAATCGGGGTTACTCCTACGAGCAGTACTTC,CASSPNRGYSYEQYF
TRBV5-5,TRBJ2-2,NA,NA,TGTGCCAGCCGAATCTTAGACTCGAACACCGGGGAGCTGTTTTTT,CASRILDSNTGELFF
TRBV7-3,TRBJ2-5,NA,NA,TGTGCCAGCAGCCAGATGGCCCAGAAGACCCAGTACTTC,CASSQMAQKTQYF
TRBV28,TRBJ2-4,NA,NA,TGTGCCAGCAGTCCCTCGGACAGTCTAGCCAAAAACATTCAGTACTTC,CASSPSDSLAKNIQYF
TRBV7-2,TRBJ2-5,NA,TRBD1,TGTGCCAGCAGCTTAAACAGGGGAGAGACCCAGTACTTC,CASSLNRGETQYF
TRBV27,TRBJ1-2,few,TRBD1,TGTGCCAGCCGCGGGACAGGGGGAAGTGCTAACTATGGCTACACCTTC,CASRGTGGSANYGYTF
TRBV6-2/TRBV6-3,TRBJ1-1,NA,TRBD1,TGTGCCAGCAGTCCCGACAGGGGGGACACTGAAGCTTTCTTT,CASSPDRGDTEAFF
TRBV4-3,TRBJ2-2,NA,NA,TGCGCCAGCAGCCCGCGGGACAGCGGGGTCAGGGAGCTGTTTTTT,CASSPRDSGVRELFF
TRBV9,TRBJ1-5,NA,TRBD1,TGTGCCAGCAGCTCTAGACAGGGTGATCAGCCCCAGCATTTT,CASSSRQGDQPQHF
TRBV6-5,TRBJ1-6,NA,NA,TGTGCCACCCCAGTATACAGGGTAGACTCACCCCTCCACTTT,CATPVYRVDSPLHF
TRBV28,TRBJ1-5,NA,NA,TGTGCCAGCACCCCGGCCCTGTGGGGCAATCAGCCCCAGCATTTT,CASTPALWGNQPQHF
TRBV28,TRBJ1-5,NA,NA,TGTGCCAGCAGCCCCAGCCAGGGTGTAGGTCAGCCCCAGCATTTT,CASSPSQGVGQPQHF
TRBV28,TRBJ1-2,NA,NA,TGTGCCAGCAGTCCGGGCGATTATGGCTACACCTTC,CASSPGDYGYTF
TRBV7-7,TRBJ2-7,once,NA,TGTGCCAGCAGCTCGGACCCAGGGGACGAGCAGTACTTC,CASSSDPGDEQYF
TRBV20-1,TRBJ2-5,NA,NA,TGCAGTGCTAGTCCAAAAGACGGGAGTCGGGAGACCCAGTACTTC,CSASPKDGSRETQYF
TRBV27,TRBJ2-7,once,TRBD2,TGTGCCAGCAGGGAATTGGGCGGGGGGGCCCACGAGCAGTACTTC,CASRELGGGAHEQYF
TRBV19,TRBJ1-2,NA,TRBD1,TGTGCCAGTAGTCTACTGGACAGGGGTGGAGGCTACACCTTC,CASSLLDRGGGYTF
TRBV4-1,TRBJ2-1,NA,NA,TGCGCCAGCAGCCAAGACCTCGGACAGTACAATGAGCAGTTCTTC,CASSQDLGQYNEQFF
TRBV15,TRBJ2-3,NA,NA,TGTGCCACCAGCCTTGCTTGGCGGGGCACAGATACGCAGTATTTT,CATSLAWRGTDTQYF
TRBV19,TRBJ2-1,few,NA,TGTGCCAGTAGTCGAACTTCCAATGAGCAGTTCTTC,CASSRTSNEQFF
TRBV7-9,TRBJ1-1,NA,NA,TGTGCCAGCAGCTTCGGGGATCGGGTTTTCTTT,CASSFGDRVFF